The 26 T cell receptor beta chains given below trace back to one sample, sequenced in a study of blood T cell repertoires in COVID-19. Profiled with immunoSEQ multiplex PCR; TCRdb holds only in-frame clones, not every one. The sample records approximately 250,000 clones, around four fifths being singletons. Sequenced material: peripheral blood. The receptor set was obtained from a woman aged 55-70 years with active or convalescent COVID-19.

The chain carries TRBV19 and TRBJ2-2; 11 nucleotides agree with TRBD2. Germline V gene data show CDR1 as LNHDA and CDR2 as SQIVND (reference sequence). The CDR3 is made up of 18 amino acids. The V and J ends lost 3 bases and 1 base, in that order; junction bases with no gene match: 7. Here the CDR3 reads CASSIATSGGLNTGELFF. The CDR3 DNA reads as TGTGCCAGTAGTATTGCTACTAGCGGGGGCCTGAACACCGGGGAGCTGTTTTTT.

This chain joins TRBV2 and TRBJ1-4, with 7 nucleotides matching TRBD1. CDR3 length: 14 residues. The germline gives CDR1 SNHLY, CDR2 FYNNEI. J gave up 8 bases and V 7 bases, and 10 bases lay outside the gene matches. The CDR3 loop is CASKPDRAREKLFF. In DNA form, the CDR3 reads TGTGCCAGCAAACCAGACAGGGCTCGCGAAAAACTGTTTTTT.

V is TRBV24-1 and J is TRBJ2-7; a weak D match, TRBD2 (6 bases). The germline gives CDR1 KGHDR, CDR2 SFDVKD. V lost 10 bases to trimming and J lost 3 bases, with 21 bases between them. CDR3 size: 15 residues. The DNA of the CDR3 is TGTGCCACTCGATGGGAGGCGCGCGTCTTCTACGAGCAGTACGTC. Translated, it gives CATRWEARVFYEQYV.

This rearrangement joins TRBV6-6 to TRBJ2-5; 9 bases are shared with TRBD1. The CDR3 runs to 14 residues. J was trimmed by 6 bases and V by 2 bases; bases with no gene match: 4. CDR1 and CDR2 (germline): MNHNY, SVGAGI (reference sequence). The CDR3 is CASSYLGQGKTQYF. The CDR3 DNA sequence: TGTGCCAGCAGTTACCTGGGACAGGGAAAGACCCAGTACTTC.

Concerning this clone itself: Other DNA sequences in this sample translate to the same CDR3. J is TRBJ2-1 and V is TRBV9; 9 nucleotides align to TRBD2. CDR3 length: 16 amino acids. With V trimmed by 4 bases and J by 1 base, 6 bases remained unmatched. Per germline, CDR1 SGDLS and CDR2 YYNGEE. The CDR3 DNA is TGTGCCAGCAGCCGAGGCGGGGGGGGGTCCTACAATGAGCAGTTCTTC. Protein product: CASSRGGGGSYNEQFF.

This rearrangement joins TRBV30 to TRBJ1-1; D call uncertain. V lost 4 bases and J lost 1, with 16 bases in between. Germline CDR1 and CDR2: GTSNPN and SVGIG (reference sequence). This CDR3 region has 15 residues. The CDR3: CAWTLAAGRNTEAFF. The CDR3 DNA follows: TGTGCCTGGACTCTTGCGGCCGGCCGGAACACTGAAGCTTTCTTT.

The chain employs TRBV24-1 and TRBJ2-6; a possible D gene is TRBD1 (6 bases). The V gene lost 4 bases and the J gene lost 0 bases, with 12 bases spanning the gap. Germline V lookup: CDR1 KGHDR, CDR2 SFDVKD. The CDR3 has 17 amino acids. In DNA form, the CDR3 reads TGTGCCACCAGTGACTCGGGACAAATCTCTGGGGCCAACGTCCTGACTTTC. This sequence encodes CATSDSGQISGANVLTF.

The chain recombines TRBV7-9 with TRBJ1-1; 7 positions agree with TRBD1. There are 13 residues in the CDR3. From germline, CDR1 is SEHNR and CDR2 FQNEAQ (reference sequence). V trimming: 3 bases; J trimming: 5 bases; junction bases outside the gene matches: 3. CDR3 coding DNA: TGTGCCAGCAGCTTTACAGGGGTTACTGAAGCTTTCTTT. This sequence encodes CASSFTGVTEAFF.

This clone was picked up one time. The chain has TRBV12-3 or TRBV12-4 and TRBJ1-2; D uncertain. Trimming removed 4 bases at V and 6 bases at J, with 6 bases between. The CDR3 contains 11 residues. For the CDR3, the DNA is TGTGCCAGCAGTTGGGGAGATGGCTACACCTTC. This codes for CASSWGDGYTF.

J is TRBJ1-5 and V is TRBV5-1; D might be TRBD1 (5 bases). This CDR3 contains 15 residues. Trimming cost V 4 bases and J 0 bases, with 11 bases left between them. CDR1 is SGHRS, CDR2 YFSETQ, per germline. The CDR3 protein is CASSPDSNSNQPQHF. DNA for the CDR3: TGCGCCAGCAGCCCTGACAGCAATAGCAATCAGCCCCAGCATTTT.

A few counts support this clone. This chain links TRBV18 with TRBJ2-3, with TRBD1 matching over 11 bases. Germline V lookup: CDR1 KGHSH, CDR2 LQKENI. The CDR3 spans 15 residues. After removal of 6 bases from V and 6 bases from J, the junction contained 8 bases not matched to a gene. The DNA for the CDR3 is TGTGCCAGCTCCCCCGGACAGGGGGCGGGGGATACGCAGTATTTT. Amino acids: CASSPGQGAGDTQYF.

V is TRBV7-3 and J is TRBJ2-1, with 13 bases that match TRBD2. After removal of 5 bases from V and 9 bases from J, the junction contained 10 bases not matched to a gene. Germline V gene sequence: CDR1 SGHTA, CDR2 FQGTGA. This CDR3 spans 16 amino acids. CDR3 amino acids: CASSPPGLAGEREQFF. DNA of the CDR3: TGTGCCAGCAGCCCCCCCGGACTAGCGGGAGAACGTGAGCAGTTCTTC.

The rearrangement joins TRBV6-1 to TRBJ2-5, with D unresolved. The CDR3 contains 13 residues. CDR1 and CDR2 from the germline V gene are MNHNS and SASEGT. V was pared by 1 base and J by 5 bases, with 8 bases between. Here the CDR3 DNA reads TGTGCCAGCAGTGAAGTGGCAGTGGAGACCCAGTACTTC. It yields the protein CASSEVAVETQYF.

V and J are TRBV6-1 and TRBJ1-6; D is undetermined. The length of the CDR3 is 15 residues. Trimming took off 1 base at V and 7 bases at J, with 11 bases between the two ends. Germline CDR1 is MNHNS and CDR2 is SASEGT. CDR3 sequence: CASSEDQVVNSPLHF. The CDR3 nucleotides are TGTGCCAGCAGTGAAGATCAGGTCGTGAATTCACCCCTCCACTTT.

CDR3 nucleotides: TGTGCCAGCAGCTTAGGGGGGGGCAATTCACCCCTCCACTTT. Its translation is CASSLGGGNSPLHF. The V and J genes are TRBV11-2 and TRBJ1-6, with D perhaps TRBD1 (6 bases). Deletions cut 1 base from V and 7 bases from J, with 8 bases between. From germline, CDR1 is SGHAT and CDR2 FQNNGV. The CDR3 has 14 residues.

This clone has a single count. The chain uses TRBV6-5 and TRBJ2-1; TRBD2 aligns across 7 bases. The germline V gene encodes CDR1 MNHEY and CDR2 SVGAGI. The CDR3 covers 15 residues. Trimming at V came to 6 bases and at J to 10 bases, leaving 15 bases not matched to a gene. CDR3 nucleotides: TGTGCCAGCAGCATGGAGTGGGGAGGGCCGGGAGAGCAGTTCTTC. Its protein is CASSMEWGGPGEQFF.

This clone was seen once. The chain recombines TRBV19 with TRBJ1-1; TRBD1 might be the D (5 bases). The V end was cut by 6 bases, the J end by 1 base, with 12 bases between. CDR1 and CDR2 (germline): LNHDA, SQIVND (reference sequence). The CDR3 consists of 14 residues. The CDR3 nucleotides read TGTGCCAGTAGCGAGCGGGGCAGGAACACTGAAGCTTTCTTT. Protein sequence: CASSERGRNTEAFF.

This clone was recorded only once. The V gene is TRBV12-3 or TRBV12-4, the J gene TRBJ2-1, with TRBD1 as a possible D gene (6 bases). V lost 5 bases, J lost 15 bases, and 20 bases lay in between. The CDR3 consists of 13 residues. The chain's CDR3 is CASSPGTRTTGFF. The CDR3 region has the DNA TGTGCCAGCAGTCCCGGGACAAGGACAACCGGGTTCTTC.

The CDR3 spells CASSPGQGAVNEQFF. DNA for the CDR3: TGTGCCAGCAGCCCGGGACAGGGGGCAGTGAATGAGCAGTTCTTC. The V gene is TRBV7-3, the J gene TRBJ2-1; 12 nucleotides align to TRBD1. The CDR3 has 15 residues. J gave up 7 bases and V 5 bases, and 6 bases lay outside the gene matches. CDR1 SGHTA and CDR2 FQGTGA come from the germline V gene.

The chain recombines TRBV7-9 with TRBJ2-3; 9 bases line up with TRBD2. The V segment lost 5 bases and the J segment 2 bases; nucleotides outside the gene matches: 8. The CDR3 runs 16 residues. Germline V CDR1 and CDR2: SEHNR, FQNEAQ (reference sequence). CDR3: CASSVVAGGITDTQYF. CDR3 bases: TGTGCCAGCAGCGTGGTCGCGGGGGGGATCACAGATACGCAGTATTTT.

The chain joins TRBV29-1 to TRBJ2-3; weak D call: TRBD2 (6 bases). Germline-derived CDR1 and CDR2 are SQVTM and ANQGSEA. Trimming stripped 8 bases from V and 5 bases from J, with 20 bases between. The CDR3 runs to 14 residues. The CDR3 spells CSSNGGPRGDTQYF. CDR3 DNA: TGCAGCTCCAACGGGGGACCTCGCGGAGATACGCAGTATTTT.

The gene calls are TRBV5-6 and TRBJ1-3; possible D gene TRBD1, 5 bases. CDR1 and CDR2 from the germline V gene are SGHDT and YYEEEE. The CDR3 has 16 amino acids. V gave up 0 bases and J gave up 3 bases, with 13 bases separating them. Written as DNA, the CDR3 is TGTGCCAGCAGCTTGGGTCGGCAGGGAGGTGGAAACACCATATATTTT. Residues: CASSLGRQGGGNTIYF.

The genes are TRBV5-6 and TRBJ2-7; TRBD2 matches 7 bases. Germline CDR1 reads SGHDT; CDR2 reads YYEEEE. V lost 2 bases to trimming and J lost 2 bases; unmatched junction nucleotides: 1. The CDR3 length is 13 residues. The CDR3 region has the DNA TGTGCCAGCAGCTTCGGACTAGCCTACGAGCAGTACTTC. This translates into CASSFGLAYEQYF.

The V call is TRBV4-1, the J call TRBJ2-7; TRBD2 matches at 9 bases. The ends lost 4 bases at V and 4 bases at J; junction bases unmatched: 20. CDR3 length: 19 amino acids. Germline-derived CDR1 and CDR2 are MGHRA and YSYEKL. As DNA, the CDR3 is TGCGCCAGCAGCCCTGGAGGGGGGTTGCGCGGGAGGGAAGATTACGAGCAGTACTTC. Amino acids: CASSPGGGLRGREDYEQYF.

V and J are TRBV27 and TRBJ1-1; 8 nucleotides line up with TRBD1. Germline CDR1 reads MNHEY; CDR2 reads SMNVEV (reference sequence). CDR3 length: 14 amino acids. The J segment lost 4 bases and the V segment lost 4 bases, leaving 5 bases of the junction unmatched. The CDR3 nucleotides are TGTGCCAGCAGTTCGGACAGGGTTGGCACTGAAGCTTTCTTT. Translated: CASSSDRVGTEAFF.

The V call is TRBV6-5, the J call TRBJ2-1; 8 positions match TRBD2. The CDR3 extends over 16 amino acids. Germline lookup yields CDR1 MNHEY and CDR2 SVGAGI. Losses at the gene ends were 1 base for V and 5 bases for J; bases not matched to a gene: 7. CDR3: CASSYFQSGGDNEQFF. CDR3 coding DNA: TGTGCCAGCAGTTACTTTCAAAGCGGGGGTGACAATGAGCAGTTCTTC.